The 31 T cell receptor beta chains presented below share a single source sample, sequenced in a study of blood T cell repertoires in COVID-19. The table came from immunoSEQ multiplex PCR; TCRdb's copy has only in-frame clones and leaves some out. The sample lists about 140,000 clones, around 79% occurring once. The sample taken for sequencing was peripheral blood. The receptors derive from a man aged 60 to 69 with acute or convalescent COVID-19.

The chain links TRBV7-6 to TRBJ1-2, with D unresolved. The CDR3 sequence is 14 residues long. Deletions cut 2 bases from V and 8 bases from J, with 15 bases between. Per the germline V gene, CDR1 is SGHVS and CDR2 is FNYEAQ. The CDR3 DNA reads as TGTGCCAGCAGCTTAACCTCCCTAGGCTACGGCTACACCTTC. Translated: CASSLTSLGYGYTF.

As for this clone: The sample carries other DNA sequences with the same CDR3. V and J are TRBV5-1 and TRBJ1-2; TRBD1 agrees at 7 bases. Germline V gives CDR1 SGHRS, CDR2 YFSETQ. After removal of 5 bases from V and 3 bases from J, the junction contained 1 base not matched to a gene. The CDR3 spans 12 residues. The CDR3 DNA follows: TGCGCCAGCAGTGGGACAGACTATGGCTACACCTTC. Its translation is CASSGTDYGYTF.

The chain uses TRBV5-1 and TRBJ1-5, with unresolved D. Germline lookup yields CDR1 SGHRS and CDR2 YFSETQ. The V gene lost 1 base and the J gene lost 0 bases, with 8 bases spanning the gap. This CDR3 is built from 15 residues. The chain's CDR3 is CASSLSGISNQPQHF. The CDR3 nucleotides read TGCGCCAGCAGCTTGTCTGGCATTAGCAATCAGCCCCAGCATTTT.

This clone was seen a single time. The chain recombines TRBV9 with TRBJ2-1, with 7 bases identical to TRBD1. This CDR3 comprises 15 residues. Germline CDR1 reads SGDLS; CDR2 reads YYNGEE. Germline trimming cut 2 bases from V and 2 bases from J; bases unmatched to any gene: 4. The CDR3 loop is CASSVGQTTYNEQFF. The CDR3 DNA follows: TGTGCCAGCAGCGTGGGACAGACGACCTACAATGAGCAGTTCTTC. Full variable domain (outside the CDR3, taken from reference TRBV9 and TRBJ2-1): DSGVTQTPKHLITATGQRVTLRCSPRSGDLSVYWYQQSLDQGLQFLIQYYNGEERAKGNILERFSAQQFPDLHSELNLSSLELGDSALYFCASSVGQTTYNEQFFGPGTRLTVL.

This chain joins TRBV27 and TRBJ2-3, with D unclear. V was cut by 5 bases and J by 3 bases, with 12 bases left in between. Germline loops: CDR1 MNHEY, CDR2 SMNVEV (reference sequence). The CDR3 runs 14 residues. The CDR3 spells CASSIPGGTDTQYF. The DNA of the CDR3 is TGTGCCAGCAGTATCCCGGGTGGGACAGATACGCAGTATTTT.

This chain connects TRBV7-9 to TRBJ2-3, with 8 bases that match TRBD2. CDR1 SEHNR and CDR2 FQNEAQ come from the germline V gene (reference sequence). This CDR3 has 16 amino acids. The ends lost 2 bases at V and 2 bases at J; junction bases unmatched: 6. The CDR3 is CASSLLIAGHTDTQYF. The CDR3 DNA sequence: TGTGCCAGCAGCTTACTGATAGCGGGACACACAGATACGCAGTATTTT. Full variable domain (missing parts from reference TRBV7-9 and TRBJ2-3): DTGVSQNPRHKITKRGQNVTFRCDPISEHNRLYWYRQTLGQGPEFLTYFQNEAQLEKSRLLSDRFSAERPKGSFSTLEIQRTEQGDSAMYLCASSLLIAGHTDTQYFGPGTRLTVL.

This clone occurred once. The junction does not match germline at one end; this may be a read error. V usage is TRBV5-6 and J usage is TRBJ1-2, with D unresolved. The germline gives CDR1 SGHDT, CDR2 YYEEEE. The CDR3 length is 11 residues. The CDR3 protein is CASTLGGGYTF. CDR3 coding DNA: TGTGCCAGCACCTTGGGAGGCGGCTACACCTTC. Together with reference TRBV5-6 and TRBJ1-2, the CDR3 gives the full variable domain: DAGVTQSPTHLIKTRGQQVTLRCSPKSGHDTVSWYQQALGQGPQFIFQYYEEEERQRGNFPDRFSGHQFPNYSSELNVNALLLGDSALYLCASTLGGGYTFGSGTRLTVV.

This clone was detected only a few times. The CDR3 protein is CATSRVGTGPQPQHF. The CDR3 DNA reads as TGTGCCACCAGCAGGGTCGGGACAGGCCCACAGCCCCAGCATTTT. The chain has TRBV15 and TRBJ1-5, with TRBD1 matching over 8 bases. With V trimmed by 3 bases and J by 7 bases, 8 bases remained unmatched. There are 15 residues in the CDR3. Germline V CDR1 and CDR2: LNHNV, YYDKDF (reference sequence).

The gene calls are TRBV29-1 and TRBJ2-1; 8 positions match TRBD1. The CDR3 totals 13 residues. V shed 8 bases, J shed 4 bases, and the junction held 7 bases outside the gene matches. Looked up from germline, CDR1 is SQVTM and CDR2 is ANQGSEA. The CDR3 region is CSWRQGNYNEQFF. In DNA, the CDR3 is TGCAGCTGGCGACAGGGGAATTACAATGAGCAGTTCTTC.

The chain couples TRBV6-2 or TRBV6-3 to TRBJ2-3; a weak D match, TRBD1 (6 bases). Per the germline V gene, CDR1 is MNHEY and CDR2 is SVGEGT. The CDR3 runs to 15 residues. With 5 bases removed from V and 7 bases from J, the gap between germline ends came to 19 bases. The CDR3 DNA follows: TGTGCCAGCAGTCGCGGTGGGACAATACAGAATACGCAGTATTTT. Translated, it gives CASSRGGTIQNTQYF.

The chain combines TRBV28 with TRBJ1-2; D might be TRBD1 (6 bases). Trimming removed 5 bases at V and 8 bases at J, with 9 bases between. The CDR3 sequence is 11 residues long. CDR1 and CDR2 (germline): MDHEN, SYDVKM. CDR3 residues: CASSRGGGYTF. In DNA form, the CDR3 reads TGTGCCAGCAGTCGTGGGGGCGGCTACACCTTC.

The chain combines TRBV5-1 with TRBJ1-2; 9 bases line up with TRBD1. The CDR3 spans 13 residues. Germline V gene sequence: CDR1 SGHRS, CDR2 YFSETQ. J was trimmed by 4 bases and V by 5 bases; bases with no gene match: 3. The CDR3 loop reads CASRPDRGYGYTF. In nucleotides, the CDR3 is TGCGCCAGCAGGCCGGACAGGGGCTATGGCTACACCTTC.

The V call is TRBV5-4, the J call TRBJ2-7; D perhaps matches TRBD2 (7 bases). The germline V gene has CDR1 SGHNT and CDR2 YYREEE (reference sequence). This CDR3 contains 17 residues. The V end lost 0 bases, the J end lost 4 bases, and 20 bases lay between the germline ends. The CDR3 DNA sequence: TGTGCCAGCAGCTTGGGAGGGGGGGGCGGACTTTCGTACGAGCAGTACTTC. Its protein is CASSLGGGGGLSYEQYF.

The chain employs TRBV18 and TRBJ1-6; D unclear. The V gene's germline CDR1 is KGHSH and CDR2 LQKENI. This CDR3 has 14 residues. V lost 2 bases, J lost 7 bases, and 9 bases lay in between. CDR3 amino acids: CASSPFQKNSPLHF. Here the CDR3 DNA reads TGTGCCAGCTCACCATTTCAGAAGAATTCACCCCTCCACTTT.

The V and J genes are TRBV10-3 and TRBJ2-3; D may be TRBD1 (5 bases). Trimming pared 7 bases from V and 0 bases from J, leaving 11 bases between. This CDR3 spans 14 amino acids. Germline loops: CDR1 ENHRY, CDR2 SYGVKD. CDR3 DNA: TGTGCCATCAACGACAGCCCTAGCACAGATACGCAGTATTTT. Translating it yields CAINDSPSTDTQYF.

The chain joins TRBV30 to TRBJ1-1, with a tentative D call TRBD1 (5 bases). Germline loops: CDR1 GTSNPN, CDR2 SVGIG (reference sequence). V lost 1 base, J lost 4 bases, and 13 bases lay in between. The length of the CDR3 is 14 residues. This CDR3 reads CAWSAGPLGTEAFF. In nucleotides, the CDR3 is TGTGCCTGGAGTGCAGGGCCCCTGGGCACTGAAGCTTTCTTT.

The chain is built from TRBV7-2 and TRBJ2-5; D possibly corresponds to TRBD2 (6 bases). Trimming pared 5 bases from V and 1 base from J, leaving 17 bases between. CDR3 length: 16 amino acids. CDR1 SGHTA and CDR2 FQGNSA come from the germline V gene. CDR3 loop: CASSLYSGPTQETQYF. CDR3 nucleotide sequence: TGTGCCAGCAGCCTCTATAGCGGCCCTACCCAAGAGACCCAGTACTTC.

The chain couples TRBV5-1 to TRBJ2-3, with D possibly matching TRBD1 (5 bases). Germline loops: CDR1 SGHRS, CDR2 YFSETQ. This CDR3 spans 15 amino acids. Trimming took 0 bases from V and 3 from J, leaving 11 bases between them. DNA of the CDR3: TGCGCCAGCAGCTTGGAACGGCAGGGAACAGATACGCAGTATTTT. Protein: CASSLERQGTDTQYF.

Notes on this clone: Compared with germline, one end of the junction differs, possibly owing to a read error. This chain joins TRBV18 and TRBJ2-7, with a weak D call TRBD1 (5 bases). The CDR3 totals 17 residues. Germline V gene data show CDR1 as KGHSH and CDR2 as LQKENI. The CDR3, as DNA: TGTGCCAGCTCTCCACTGACCGGACAAGGGCAGGGCTACGAGCAGTACTTC. This codes for CASSPLTGQGQGYEQYF.

The CDR3, as DNA: TGTGCCAGCAGCCAAGAGCGGATGACTGAGCAGTTCTTC. This codes for CASSQERMTEQFF. This sequence joins TRBV14 and TRBJ2-1, with unresolved D. The CDR3 consists of 13 residues. Trimming cost V 0 bases and J 9 bases, with 9 bases left between them. Looked up from germline, CDR1 is SGHDN and CDR2 is FVKESK.

V gene TRBV7-2 combines with J gene TRBJ1-5; D unclear. Germline V gene lookup returns CDR1 SGHTA and CDR2 FQGNSA. The V and J ends lost 3 bases and 11 bases respectively, with 17 bases between them. The CDR3 has 14 amino acids. The CDR3 DNA sequence: TGTGCCAGCAGCTTCGGAGACTCCCGAGGAGCCCAGCATTTT. Amino acid sequence: CASSFGDSRGAQHF. The variable domain in full, with the rest retrieved from reference TRBV7-2 and TRBJ1-5, is GAGVSQSPSNKVTEKGKDVELRCDPISGHTALYWYRQSLGQGLEFLIYFQGNSAPDKSGLPSDRFSAERTGGSVSTLTIQRTQQEDSAVYLCASSFGDSRGAQHFGDGTRLSIL.

J is TRBJ1-5 and V is TRBV28; D is undetermined. This CDR3 contains 15 residues. Germline-derived CDR1 and CDR2 are MDHEN and SYDVKM. Trimming took 3 bases from V and 6 from J, leaving 15 bases between them. The CDR3 sequence is CASSFSEFGTQPQHF. The CDR3 coding sequence is TGTGCCAGCAGTTTCTCGGAGTTCGGCACTCAGCCCCAGCATTTT.

The chain carries TRBV7-3 and TRBJ2-1; 12 nucleotides match TRBD2. The CDR3 is 16 residues long. The germline gives CDR1 SGHTA, CDR2 FQGTGA. V lost 2 bases to trimming and J lost 4 bases; unmatched junction nucleotides: 3. The CDR3 reads CASSLATSGGYNEQFF. CDR3 nucleotide sequence: TGTGCCAGCAGCTTAGCCACTAGCGGGGGGTACAATGAGCAGTTCTTC.

V and J are TRBV6-2 or TRBV6-3 and TRBJ2-3; the D is unclear. V lost 5 bases, J lost 2 bases, and 5 bases lay in between. The CDR3 has 12 residues. CDR1 and CDR2 (germline): MNHEY, SVGEGT. CDR3 amino acids: CASSRLTDTQYF. CDR3 sequence (DNA): TGTGCCAGCAGTAGACTCACAGATACGCAGTATTTT.

The rearrangement links TRBV3-1 (or the pseudogene TRBV3-2) to TRBJ1-2; D is perhaps TRBD1 (5 bases). The CDR3 consists of 14 residues. CDR1 and CDR2 from the germline V gene are LGHDT and YNNKEL (reference sequence). With 0 bases removed from V and 8 bases from J, the gap between germline ends came to 13 bases. The CDR3, as DNA: TGTGCCAGCAGCCAAGATTTGAACGGGGGAGGCTACACCTTC. It translates to CASSQDLNGGGYTF.

The chain couples TRBV5-1 to TRBJ2-2; unclear D gene. Trimming cost V 1 base and J 6 bases, with 13 bases left between them. Germline V CDR1 and CDR2: SGHRS, YFSETQ. The CDR3 is 15 amino acids. The CDR3 DNA reads TGCGCCAGCAGCTTGTATTCAGGAACGGCCGGGGAGCTGTTTTTT. It translates to CASSLYSGTAGELFF. Based on the CDR3 plus reference TRBV5-1 and TRBJ2-2, the full variable domain is KAGVTQTPRYLIKTRGQQVTLSCSPISGHRSVSWYQQTPGQGLQFLFEYFSETQRNKGNFPGRFSGRQFSNSRSEMNVSTLELGDSALYLCASSLYSGTAGELFFGEGSRLTVL.

The chain couples TRBV28 to TRBJ1-6, with TRBD1 identical over 7 bases. V gave up 6 bases and J gave up 10 bases; unmatched junction bases: 18. The CDR3 loop spans 17 amino acids. Germline values: CDR1 MDHEN, CDR2 SYDVKM. The CDR3: CASRPQGELIRKSPLHF. CDR3 nucleotide sequence: TGTGCCAGCAGACCGCAGGGGGAGTTAATCCGGAAGTCACCCCTCCACTTT.

This chain links TRBV3-1 (or the pseudogene TRBV3-2) with TRBJ1-3, with D perhaps matching TRBD1 (5 bases). The V and J ends lost 4 bases and 3 bases respectively, with 10 bases between them. The CDR3 sequence is 14 residues long. The V gene's germline CDR1 is LGHDT and CDR2 YNNKEL (reference sequence). CDR3 coding DNA: TGTGCCAGCAGCCTCGGGACTTATGGAAACACCATATATTTT. It specifies CASSLGTYGNTIYF.

The rearrangement uses TRBV27 and TRBJ2-5, with D possibly TRBD2 on 5 matching bases. The CDR3 loop spans 12 amino acids. The V end was cut by 5 bases, the J end by 4 bases, with 8 bases between. CDR1 and CDR2 from the germline V gene are MNHEY and SMNVEV (reference sequence). CDR3 DNA sequence: TGTGCCAGCAGTCAAAGCGGAGAGACCCAGTACTTC. Translating it yields CASSQSGETQYF.

The chain is built from TRBV4-1 and TRBJ2-3, with 10 nucleotides matching TRBD2. The trim removed 3 bases at V and 7 bases at J, leaving 10 bases unmatched. Germline lookup yields CDR1 MGHRA and CDR2 YSYEKL. This CDR3 contains 16 residues. DNA for the CDR3: TGCGCCAGCAGCCATACCCGGCAACTAGCGGGGAATACGCAGTATTTT. It yields the protein CASSHTRQLAGNTQYF.

V is TRBV30 and J is TRBJ1-2; perhaps TRBD1 as D (5 bases). The germline V gene encodes CDR1 GTSNPN and CDR2 SVGIG (reference sequence). The CDR3 runs to 13 residues. V shed 4 bases and J shed 4 bases, with 13 bases lying between them. The CDR3 nucleotides are TGTGCCTGGAACCCGGACACGCCCTATGGCTACACCTTC. Translating it yields CAWNPDTPYGYTF.